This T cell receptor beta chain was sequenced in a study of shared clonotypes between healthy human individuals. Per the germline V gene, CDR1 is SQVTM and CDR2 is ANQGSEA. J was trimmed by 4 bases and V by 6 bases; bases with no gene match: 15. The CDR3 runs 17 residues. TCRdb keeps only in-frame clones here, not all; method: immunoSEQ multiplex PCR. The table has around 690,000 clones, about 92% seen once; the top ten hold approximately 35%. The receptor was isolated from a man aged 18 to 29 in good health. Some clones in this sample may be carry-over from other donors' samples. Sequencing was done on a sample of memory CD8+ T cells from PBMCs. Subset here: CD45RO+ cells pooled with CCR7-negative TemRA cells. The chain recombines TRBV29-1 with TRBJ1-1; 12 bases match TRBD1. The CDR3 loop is CSVGNRDRGQLGTEAFF. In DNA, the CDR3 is TGCAGCGTAGGGAACCGGGACAGGGGGCAGTTGGGCACTGAAGCTTTCTTT.